Below, 6 T cell receptor beta chains from the same sample are listed, as sequenced in a study of early T cells in non-severe SARS-CoV-2 infection. TCRdb re-called the 5' RACE reads with MiXCR, one entry per CDR3 protein. The table has some 80,000 distinct CDR3 sequences, less than 15% seen once. Material: whole blood, obtained at baseline. These receptor sequences come from an adult who was a healthcare worker with PCR-confirmed SARS-CoV-2 infection or an uninfected control (not recorded which). The donor label of this sample is uncertain.

Notes on this clonotype: A read error is possible here, since a much larger clone lies one base away. This chain uses TRBV7-3 with TRBJ2-7, with unresolved D. Germline CDR1 SGHTA, CDR2 FQGTGA. Trimming cost V 3 bases and J 3 bases, with 15 bases left between them. CDR3 length: 15 residues. CDR3 in amino acids: CASSLWGSHVYEQYF. In nucleotides, the CDR3 is TGTGCCAGCAGCTTGTGGGGTAGCCACGTCTACGAGCAGTACTTC.

This clonotype was found a few times. The CDR3 coding sequence is TGTGCCAGCAGCTTAGCGGGAGCCGTGACGTTGAACTATGGCTACACCTTC. This translates into CASSLAGAVTLNYGYTF. The genes are TRBV11-1 and TRBJ1-2, with D hard to call. Germline values: CDR1 SGHAT, CDR2 FQDESV (reference sequence). The V end was cut by 0 bases, the J end by 2 bases, with 16 bases between. The length of the CDR3 is 17 residues.

Many counts were recorded for this clonotype. The chain joins TRBV7-6 to TRBJ2-1; 9 bases align to TRBD1. The CDR3 covers 14 residues. Per germline, CDR1 SGHVS and CDR2 FNYEAQ. The V segment lost 3 bases and the J segment 6 bases; nucleotides outside the gene matches: 3. The CDR3 loop is CASSFRDRVNEQFF. The CDR3 DNA sequence: TGTGCCAGCAGCTTCCGGGACAGGGTCAATGAGCAGTTCTTC. Full variable domain (remainder filled in from reference TRBV7-6 and TRBJ2-1): GAGVSQSPRYKVTKRGQDVALRCDPISGHVSLYWYRQALGQGPEFLTYFNYEAQQDKSGLPNDRFSAERPEGSISTLTIQRTEQRDSAMYRCASSFRDRVNEQFFGPGTRLTVL.

The chain joins TRBV10-1 to TRBJ1-5, with 10 bases matching TRBD1. J was trimmed by 4 bases and V by 2 bases; bases with no gene match: 5. CDR3 length: 16 amino acids. Per the germline V gene, CDR1 is WNHNN and CDR2 is SYGVQD (reference sequence). CDR3 sequence: CASSERQGAHNQPQHF. In DNA form, the CDR3 reads TGCGCCAGCAGTGAGCGACAGGGGGCACATAATCAGCCCCAGCATTTT.

This clonotype has a count of ten or more. The chain joins TRBV6-5 to TRBJ1-2; 7 nucleotides line up with TRBD1. The CDR3 length is 14 residues. Unmatched junction bases numbered 13, after V lost 10 bases and J lost 5 bases. Germline-derived CDR1 and CDR2 are MNHEY and SVGAGI. CDR3 coding DNA: TGTGCCACCCGACAGGGTGGGGGGACTTATGGCTACACCTTC. Its protein product is CATRQGGGTYGYTF.

The chain couples TRBV18 to TRBJ2-7; TRBD2 matches at 12 bases. V shed 1 base and J 4 bases; nucleotides not matched to a gene: 2. The germline gives CDR1 KGHSH, CDR2 LQKENI. This CDR3 has 15 amino acids. For the CDR3, the DNA is TGTGCCAGCTCACCACGGACTAGCGGGATATACGAGCAGTACTTC. Translating gives CASSPRTSGIYEQYF.